This TCR beta chain emerged from a study of control samples from healthy donors and cancer patients. V was pared by 5 bases and J by 15 bases, with 13 bases of the junction left unmatched. The CDR3 length is 14 residues. Looked up from germline, CDR1 is SEHNR and CDR2 is FQNEAQ (reference sequence). The data were produced by immunoSEQ multiplex PCR, yet TCRdb's version contains in-frame clones alone and is incomplete. Of 150,000 or so clones in the sample, 88% are singletons; the top ten hold 1.5% to 2%. Material for sequencing was blood. The chain carries TRBV7-9 and TRBJ1-6; 7 nucleotides align to TRBD1. The clonotype was recovered from a man aged 18-30 years in good health. CDR3 nucleotides: TGTGCCAGCAGCCCAGGGGGAACACAGACACTCCTCCACTTT. It yields the protein CASSPGGTQTLLHF. The full variable domain, rest sourced from reference TRBV7-9 and TRBJ1-6, is DTGVSQNPRHKITKRGQNVTFRCDPISEHNRLYWYRQTLGQGPEFLTYFQNEAQLEKSRLLSDRFSAERPKGSFSTLEIQRTEQGDSAMYLCASSPGGTQTLLHFGNGTRLTVT.